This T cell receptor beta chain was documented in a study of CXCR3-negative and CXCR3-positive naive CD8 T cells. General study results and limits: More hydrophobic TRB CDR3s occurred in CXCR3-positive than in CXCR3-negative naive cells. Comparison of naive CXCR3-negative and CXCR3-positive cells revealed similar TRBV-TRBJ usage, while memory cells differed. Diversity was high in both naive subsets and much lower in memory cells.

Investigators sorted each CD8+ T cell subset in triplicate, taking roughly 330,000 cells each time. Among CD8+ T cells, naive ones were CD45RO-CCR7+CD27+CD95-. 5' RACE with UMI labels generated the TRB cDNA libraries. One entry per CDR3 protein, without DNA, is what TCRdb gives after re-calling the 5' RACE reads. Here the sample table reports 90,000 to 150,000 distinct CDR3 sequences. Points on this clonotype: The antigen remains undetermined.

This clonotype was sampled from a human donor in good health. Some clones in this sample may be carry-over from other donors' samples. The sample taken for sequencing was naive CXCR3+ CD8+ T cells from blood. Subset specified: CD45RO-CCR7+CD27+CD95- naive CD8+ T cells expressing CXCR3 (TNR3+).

Here the CDR3 reads CASSPGGGATDTQYF. The V call is TRBV3-1, the J call TRBJ2-3; TCRdb's D gene call, TRBD2, goes unchecked for lack of DNA. This CDR3 contains 15 residues. Looked up from germline, CDR1 is LGHDT and CDR2 is YNNKEL (reference sequence).